Presented here are 25 T cell receptor beta chains from one specimen sequenced in a study of T cell repertoires in cytomegalovirus infection. Antigens of these TCRs are unknown. TCRdb ran MiXCR on the reads and lists one entry per CDR3 protein. Of about 770,000 distinct CDR3 sequences in the sample, almost 30% were seen once. Source: cultured CD8+ T cells from PBMCs, taken from culture after CMV antigen stimulation. The origin of the receptors is a human donor in good health (CMV status not recorded). Some clones in this sample may be carry-over from other donors' samples.

In this sample, this clonotype turned up many times. The chain joins TRBV6-1 to TRBJ1-5, with D unresolved. Trimming stripped 2 bases from V and 2 bases from J, with 7 bases between. Germline V lookup: CDR1 MNHNS, CDR2 SASEGT. CDR3 length: 14 amino acids. In nucleotides, the CDR3 is TGTGCCAGCAGTGAACGAAGGGGCAATCAGCCCCAGCATTTT. This sequence encodes CASSERRGNQPQHF.

The rearrangement links TRBV11-2 to TRBJ2-3, with 8 bases aligning to TRBD1. With 5 bases clipped from V and 5 bases from J, the junction kept 12 bases outside the gene matches. This CDR3 has 16 amino acids. CDR1 is SGHAT and CDR2 is FQNNGV in the germline V gene. The CDR3 nucleotides read TGTGCCAGCAGCACCCGACAGGGGAAAGGGAGAGATACGCAGTATTTT. The encoded protein is CASSTRQGKGRDTQYF.

V usage is TRBV5-4 and J usage is TRBJ1-1; 9 nucleotides line up with TRBD1. CDR3 length equals 17 residues. The V gene end was trimmed by 1 base and the J gene end by 1 base; junction bases not matched to a gene: 8. Germline V CDR1 and CDR2: SGHNT, YYREEE (reference sequence). The CDR3 sequence: CASSLIRTGVGNTEAFF. In DNA form, the CDR3 reads TGTGCCAGCAGCTTGATTCGGACAGGGGTTGGGAACACTGAAGCTTTCTTT.

This clonotype was found a few times. The CDR3 is CASSSELQGGGNQPQHF. DNA of the CDR3: TGTGCCAGCAGCTCGGAATTACAGGGCGGCGGGAATCAGCCCCAGCATTTT. V gene TRBV7-9 combines with J gene TRBJ1-5, with D maybe TRBD1 (6 bases). The germline CDR1 and CDR2 sequences are SEHNR and FQNEAQ (reference sequence). Deletions cut 4 bases from V and 4 bases from J, with 20 bases between. This CDR3 contains 17 residues. Combining the CDR3 with reference TRBV7-9 and TRBJ1-5 gives the whole variable domain DTGVSQNPRHKITKRGQNVTFRCDPISEHNRLYWYRQTLGQGPEFLTYFQNEAQLEKSRLLSDRFSAERPKGSFSTLEIQRTEQGDSAMYLCASSSELQGGGNQPQHFGDGTRLSIL.

This clonotype was seen many times. The V and J genes are TRBV27 and TRBJ2-7; 7 bases match TRBD2. Germline loops: CDR1 MNHEY, CDR2 SMNVEV (reference sequence). The CDR3 sequence is 17 residues long. V gave up 0 bases and J gave up 3 bases; unmatched junction bases: 11. Written as DNA, the CDR3 is TGTGCCAGCAGTTTATCTCGGGGGGTCGAGGTTCTCTACGAGCAGTACGTC. Amino acids: CASSLSRGVEVLYEQYV.

This clonotype was seen many times. The rearrangement uses TRBV7-2 and TRBJ2-5; perhaps D is TRBD1 or TRBD2 (6 bases each). This CDR3 has 16 amino acids. The germline V and J ends were trimmed by 5 bases and 5 bases, with 21 bases remaining between them. Germline lookup yields CDR1 SGHTA and CDR2 FQGNSA. The CDR3 DNA follows: TGTGCCAGCAGCCCCGGGGTAGGGGGGTCAGAGGAGACCCAGTACTTC. It is translated as CASSPGVGGSEETQYF.

V is TRBV12-3 or TRBV12-4 and J is TRBJ2-1; no reliable D call. The length of the CDR3 is 15 residues. V was clipped by 1 base and J by 2 bases, with 9 bases between them. The CDR3 DNA reads TGTGCCAGCAGTTTAGAGATCCCCCCCTACAATGAGCAGTTCTTC. It specifies CASSLEIPPYNEQFF.

This clonotype was detected only a few times. The V gene is TRBV6-1, the J gene TRBJ2-6; maybe TRBD1 (5 bases). CDR1 is MNHNS, CDR2 SASEGT, per germline. CDR3 length: 14 residues. Trimming shortened V by 5 bases and J by 2 bases, and 7 bases separated the two germline ends. The CDR3 DNA is TGTGCCAGCAGTTTACAGGCTGGGGCCAACGTCCTGACTTTC. As protein: CASSLQAGANVLTF.

This clonotype was observed many times. This chain uses TRBV11-1 with TRBJ2-1, with TRBD1 identical over 7 bases. Germline V gene lookup returns CDR1 SGHAT and CDR2 FQDESV (reference sequence). With 2 bases clipped from V and 10 bases from J, the junction kept 2 bases outside the gene matches. This CDR3 spans 12 amino acids. CDR3 region: CASSLQGEEQFF. The CDR3 DNA sequence: TGTGCCAGCAGCTTACAGGGGGAAGAGCAGTTCTTC.

This clonotype was seen a handful of times. The CDR3 DNA reads as TGCAGTGCTAGAGATAGCTACAATCAGCCCCAGCATTTT. Translation: CSARDSYNQPQHF. This rearrangement joins TRBV20-1 to TRBJ1-5, with D unresolved. V dropped 0 bases and J dropped 3 bases, with 6 bases sitting between them. CDR1 DFQATT and CDR2 SNEGSKA come from the germline V gene (reference sequence). The CDR3 totals 13 residues.

The chain uses TRBV27 and TRBJ2-5, with TRBD2 matching 9 bases. J was trimmed by 5 bases and V by 0 bases; bases with no gene match: 10. Germline values: CDR1 MNHEY, CDR2 SMNVEV (reference sequence). This CDR3 has 17 amino acids. The CDR3 reads CASSLSLGLAGIETQYF. DNA of the CDR3: TGTGCCAGCAGTTTATCTCTCGGCCTAGCGGGGATCGAGACCCAGTACTTC.

This clonotype came up a few times. The V gene is TRBV6-1, the J gene TRBJ1-2; D remains ambiguous. The CDR3 runs to 12 residues. Trimming took 6 bases from V and 4 from J, leaving 9 bases between them. Germline assignment: CDR1 MNHNS and CDR2 SASEGT. DNA of the CDR3: TGTGCCAGCAGCCACGAGGGCTATGGCTACACCTTC. Amino acid sequence: CASSHEGYGYTF.

This clonotype was seen more than once but under ten times. The chain is built from TRBV12-3 or TRBV12-4 and TRBJ2-1; possible D gene TRBD2, 5 bases. The CDR3 is made up of 12 amino acids. Trimming left V 3 bases short and J 10 bases short, with 10 bases between. CDR3 DNA sequence: TGTGCCAGCAGTTTGGGCAGCGGCGAGCAGTTCTTC. Encoded protein: CASSLGSGEQFF.

Notes on this clonotype: Given a much more abundant clone one base away, this may be a read error. V usage is TRBV12-3 or TRBV12-4 and J usage is TRBJ1-1; maybe TRBD1 (5 bases). This CDR3 is 12 amino acids long. The CDR3 reads CDSSSGTAEAFF. The CDR3 nucleotides read TGTGACAGCAGTTCCGGGACTGCTGAAGCTTTCTTT.

Ten or more counts support this clonotype. CDR3 loop: CASSWTGTETDTQYF. CDR3 nucleotides: TGTGCCAGCAGCTGGACCGGGACAGAAACTGATACGCAGTATTTT. The V and J genes are TRBV7-6 and TRBJ2-3; TRBD1 matches at 7 bases. The CDR3 covers 15 residues. The germline CDR1 and CDR2 sequences are SGHVS and FNYEAQ. Germline trimming cut 4 bases from V and 6 bases from J; bases unmatched to any gene: 10.

The rearrangement uses TRBV20-1 and TRBJ1-2; D is uncertain. Germline V CDR1 and CDR2: DFQATT, SNEGSKA (reference sequence). The length of the CDR3 is 8 residues. Trimming pared 3 bases from V and 12 bases from J, leaving 5 bases between. DNA for the CDR3: TGCAGTGCTAGTCACGACACCTTC. Its translation: CSASHDTF.

The chain has TRBV5-4 and TRBJ2-1; 10 nucleotides align to TRBD2. J was trimmed by 5 bases and V by 3 bases; bases with no gene match: 11. CDR3 length: 17 residues. The germline V gene has CDR1 SGHNT and CDR2 YYREEE (reference sequence). CDR3 in amino acids: CASSSLPGLARNNEQFF. The CDR3 nucleotides read TGTGCCAGCAGCTCCTTACCGGGACTAGCGAGGAACAATGAGCAGTTCTTC.

This clonotype was recorded a few times. J is TRBJ2-3 and V is TRBV27; TRBD1 agrees at 9 bases. The germline gives CDR1 MNHEY, CDR2 SMNVEV (reference sequence). This CDR3 has 15 residues. V gave up 7 bases and J gave up 0 bases; unmatched junction bases: 5. The CDR3 DNA is TGTGCCAGCACTGGGACAGGGTTGAGCACAGATACGCAGTATTTT. Protein: CASTGTGLSTDTQYF.

The DNA of the CDR3 is TGCAGCGTTGTCCCGGTCTTGAACACTGAAGCTTTCTTT. Its translation: CSVVPVLNTEAFF. J is TRBJ1-1 and V is TRBV29-1; D not certain. The CDR3 length is 13 residues. Trimming took off 4 bases at V and 0 bases at J, with 9 bases between the two ends. Germline V CDR1 and CDR2: SQVTM, ANQGSEA.

There are a few counts of this clonotype. This rearrangement joins TRBV4-1 to TRBJ2-2, with a tentative D call TRBD2 (6 bases). The V end lost 2 bases, the J end lost 9 bases, and 10 bases lay between the germline ends. The CDR3 has 13 amino acids. Germline V gene sequence: CDR1 MGHRA, CDR2 YSYEKL. For the CDR3, the DNA is TGCGCCAGCAGCCAATTCCGGGACTGGGAGCTGTTTTTT. Its translation is CASSQFRDWELFF.

About this clonotype: A much larger clone is a single base away; this may be a read error. The chain employs TRBV6-1 and TRBJ2-6; no clear D. CDR1 MNHNS and CDR2 SASEGT come from the germline V gene. The CDR3 sequence is 15 residues long. CDR3 protein: CASSKASSGANVLTF. As DNA, the CDR3 is TGTGCCAGCAGTAAAGCCAGCTCTGGGGCCAACGTCCTGACTTTC.

This clonotype was recorded at least ten times. The rearrangement joins TRBV7-2 to TRBJ1-5; possible D gene TRBD1, 5 bases. The CDR3 is 15 amino acids. Germline assignment: CDR1 SGHTA and CDR2 FQGNSA. Trimming removed 2 bases from V and 3 bases from J, with 11 bases in between. CDR3 sequence reads: CASSLYDRPNQPQHF. CDR3 DNA sequence: TGTGCCAGCAGCTTATATGACAGACCCAATCAGCCCCAGCATTTT.

In its sample, this clonotype was seen a few times. The chain combines TRBV20-1 with TRBJ1-4; D unclear. Trimming stripped 0 bases from V and 4 bases from J, with 24 bases between. The V gene's germline CDR1 is DFQATT and CDR2 SNEGSKA (reference sequence). CDR3 size: 19 residues. CDR3 sequence reads: CSARDLGNSSPGGNEKLFF. The CDR3 DNA follows: TGCAGTGCTAGAGATCTGGGGAACAGCTCCCCGGGTGGTAATGAAAAACTGTTTTTT.

Only a few counts were recorded for this clonotype. This chain joins TRBV7-8 and TRBJ1-5, with D maybe TRBD1 (6 bases). There are 13 residues in the CDR3. Germline CDR1 is SGHVS and CDR2 is FQNEAQ. V was pared by 7 bases and J by 2 bases, with 9 bases between. The CDR3 nucleotides are TGTGCCAGCAACCGACAGGGCAATCAGCCCCAGCATTTT. The encoded protein is CASNRQGNQPQHF.

A few counts support this clonotype. V gene TRBV5-1 combines with J gene TRBJ2-5, with 7 bases matching TRBD2. With 7 bases clipped from V and 4 bases from J, the junction kept 7 bases outside the gene matches. Germline V gene lookup returns CDR1 SGHRS and CDR2 YFSETQ. CDR3 length equals 13 residues. The DNA of the CDR3 is TGCGCCAGCCGCCCAGCGGGAATAGAGACCCAGTACTTC. Translation: CASRPAGIETQYF.